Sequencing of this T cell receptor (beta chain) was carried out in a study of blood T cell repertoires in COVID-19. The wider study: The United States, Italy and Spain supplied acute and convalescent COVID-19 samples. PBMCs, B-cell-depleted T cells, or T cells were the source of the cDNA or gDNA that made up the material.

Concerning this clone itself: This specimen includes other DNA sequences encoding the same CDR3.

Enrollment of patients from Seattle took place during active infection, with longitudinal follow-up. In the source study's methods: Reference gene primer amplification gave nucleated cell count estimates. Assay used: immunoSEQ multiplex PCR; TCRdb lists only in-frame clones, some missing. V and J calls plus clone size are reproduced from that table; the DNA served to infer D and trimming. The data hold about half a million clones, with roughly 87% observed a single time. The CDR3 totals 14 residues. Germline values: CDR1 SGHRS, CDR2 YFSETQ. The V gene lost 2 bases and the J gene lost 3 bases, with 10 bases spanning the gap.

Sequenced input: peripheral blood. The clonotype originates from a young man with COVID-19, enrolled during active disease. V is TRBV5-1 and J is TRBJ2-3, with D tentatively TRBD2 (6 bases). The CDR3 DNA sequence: TGCGCCAGCAGCTTTGGGGGGTATACAGATACGCAGTATTTT. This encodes CASSFGGYTDTQYF.